Listed below are T cell receptor beta chains from one sample, sequenced in a study of PD-1 blockade in classical Hodgkin lymphoma. The data were produced by immunoSEQ multiplex PCR, yet TCRdb's version contains in-frame clones alone and is incomplete. This table has over 50,000 clones, approximately 84% appearing once. This sample comprised peripheral blood mononuclear cells (PBMCs), obtained at baseline. The receptors originated from a human donor with classical Hodgkin lymphoma. CDR3s include the opening cysteine and the closing phenylalanine or tryptophan. D genes are given only for firm matches. Clone size appears in some rows only: once, few, many, or a class for an expanded clone.

v_gene	d_gene	abundance	j_gene	CDR3aa	CDR3nt
TRBV6-6	NA	NA	TRBJ1-1	CASNKGDSSEAFF	TGTGCCAGCAACAAAGGGGATAGTTCTGAAGCTTTCTTT
TRBV20-1	NA	NA	TRBJ1-2	CSAEDHYGYTF	TGCAGTGCCGAAGATCACTATGGCTACACCTTC
TRBV29-1	NA	NA	TRBJ1-3	CSVEDRAGNRGNTIYF	TGCAGCGTTGAAGATAGGGCAGGGAACCGTGGAAACACCATATATTTT
TRBV18	NA	NA	TRBJ2-2	CASSPSPGELFF	TGTGCCAGCTCACCCAGTCCCGGGGAGCTGTTTTTT
TRBV20-1	NA	NA	TRBJ2-5	CSARFQETQYF	TGCAGTGCTAGGTTTCAAGAGACCCAGTACTTC
TRBV9	TRBD1	NA	TRBJ1-4	CASSHGQGLAFNEKLFF	TGTGCCAGCAGCCATGGACAGGGGCTTGCATTTAATGAAAAACTGTTTTTT
TRBV21-1	NA	NA	TRBJ2-5	CASSKEDRYGETQYF	TGTGCCAGCAGCAAAGAGGACAGGTACGGGGAGACCCAGTACTTC
TRBV9	TRBD2	NA	TRBJ2-1	CASTGWASGSSYNEQFF	TGTGCCAGCACCGGATGGGCTAGCGGGAGCTCCTACAATGAGCAGTTCTTC
TRBV5-1	TRBD2	NA	TRBJ2-5	CASSGKYSGVQETQYF	TGCGCCAGCAGCGGAAAATATAGCGGGGTCCAAGAGACCCAGTACTTC
TRBV5-1	TRBD2	NA	TRBJ2-3	CASSSWTSGTDTQYF	TGCGCCAGCAGCTCCTGGACTAGCGGCACAGATACGCAGTATTTT
TRBV5-6	TRBD2	NA	TRBJ2-2	CASSLQLAGGVTGELFF	TGTGCCAGCAGCCTCCAACTAGCGGGAGGGGTCACCGGGGAGCTGTTTTTT
TRBV6-5	TRBD1	few	TRBJ1-2	CASSSQGAPTNYGYTF	TGTGCCAGCAGTTCCCAGGGGGCACCCACCAACTATGGCTACACCTTC
TRBV15	NA	NA	TRBJ1-3	CATSPSSGTPVSGNTIYF	TGTGCCACCAGCCCCTCTTCCGGGACACCAGTCTCTGGAAACACCATATATTTT
TRBV2	NA	NA	TRBJ1-6	CASSDLKTGNQNSPLHF	TGTGCCAGCAGTGATCTTAAGACGGGTAATCAAAATTCACCCCTCCACTTT
TRBV7-2	NA	NA	TRBJ1-1	CASSLMGRFAEAFF	TGTGCCAGCAGCTTAATGGGTAGATTCGCTGAAGCTTTCTTT
TRBV7-2	NA	NA	TRBJ1-2	CASSPQGQTSYGYTF	TGTGCCAGCAGCCCCCAAGGACAGACCTCCTATGGCTACACCTTC
TRBV29-1	NA	NA	TRBJ1-1	CSTPSRGSNTEAFF	TGCAGCACCCCGTCGCGGGGATCGAACACTGAAGCTTTCTTT
TRBV5-5	TRBD2	NA	TRBJ2-1	CASSLTSGVFSEQFF	TGTGCCAGCAGCCTAACTAGCGGGGTGTTTAGTGAGCAGTTCTTC
TRBV2	TRBD1	few	TRBJ1-2	CASSTGQGANYGYTF	TGTGCCAGCAGTACGGGACAGGGGGCGAACTATGGCTACACCTTC